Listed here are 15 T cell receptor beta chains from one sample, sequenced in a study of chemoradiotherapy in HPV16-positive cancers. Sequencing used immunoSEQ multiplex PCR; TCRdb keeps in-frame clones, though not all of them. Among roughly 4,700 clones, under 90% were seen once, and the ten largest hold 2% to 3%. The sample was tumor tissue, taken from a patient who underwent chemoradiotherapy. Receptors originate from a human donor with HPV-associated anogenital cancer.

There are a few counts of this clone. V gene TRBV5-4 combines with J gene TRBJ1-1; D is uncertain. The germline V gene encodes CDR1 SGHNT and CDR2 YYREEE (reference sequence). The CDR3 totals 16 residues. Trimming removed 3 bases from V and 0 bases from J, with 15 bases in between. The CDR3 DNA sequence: TGTGCCAGCAGCTGGGCGGCGGGAATTATGAACACTGAAGCTTTCTTT. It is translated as CASSWAAGIMNTEAFF.

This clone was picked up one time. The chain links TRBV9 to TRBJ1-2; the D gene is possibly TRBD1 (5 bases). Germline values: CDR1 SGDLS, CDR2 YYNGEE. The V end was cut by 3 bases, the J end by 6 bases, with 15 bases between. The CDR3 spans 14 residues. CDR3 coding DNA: TGTGCCAGCAGCGCCGCCGGGACCCACAATGGCTACACCTTC. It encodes CASSAAGTHNGYTF.

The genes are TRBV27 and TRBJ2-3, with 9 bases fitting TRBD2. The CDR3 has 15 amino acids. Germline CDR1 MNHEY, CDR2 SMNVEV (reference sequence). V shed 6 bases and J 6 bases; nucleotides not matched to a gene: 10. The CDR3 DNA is TGTGCCAGCAGCCGCTTTGCGGGAGGGACCGATACGCAGTATTTT. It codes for CASSRFAGGTDTQYF.

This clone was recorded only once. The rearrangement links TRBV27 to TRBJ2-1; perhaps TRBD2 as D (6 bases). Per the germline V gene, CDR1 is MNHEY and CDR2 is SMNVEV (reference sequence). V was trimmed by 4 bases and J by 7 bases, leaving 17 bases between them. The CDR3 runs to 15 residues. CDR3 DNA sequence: TGTGCCAGCAGTTACGGGGGAGGCCGATTTAATGAGCAGTTCTTC. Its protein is CASSYGGGRFNEQFF.

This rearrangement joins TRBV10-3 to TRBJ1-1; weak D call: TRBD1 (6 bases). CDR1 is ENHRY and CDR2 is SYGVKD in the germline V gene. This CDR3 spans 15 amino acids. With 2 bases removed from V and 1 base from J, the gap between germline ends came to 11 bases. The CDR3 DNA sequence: TGTGCCATCAGTGAGCGGGACATCGGGAACACTGAAGCTTTCTTT. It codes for CAISERDIGNTEAFF.

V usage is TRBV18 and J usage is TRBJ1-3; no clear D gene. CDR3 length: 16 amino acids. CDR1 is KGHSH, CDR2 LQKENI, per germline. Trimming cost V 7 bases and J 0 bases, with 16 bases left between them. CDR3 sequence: CASFPQTTYSGNTIYF. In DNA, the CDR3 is TGTGCCAGCTTTCCTCAAACGACCTACTCTGGAAACACCATATATTTT.

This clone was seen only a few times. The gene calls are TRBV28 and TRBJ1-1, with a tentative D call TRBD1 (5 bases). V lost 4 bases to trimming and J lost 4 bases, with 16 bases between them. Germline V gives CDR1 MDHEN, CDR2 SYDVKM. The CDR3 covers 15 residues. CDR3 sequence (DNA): TGTGCCAGCAGTTCCCCGGTTGGGGGGAGCACTGAAGCTTTCTTT. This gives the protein CASSSPVGGSTEAFF.

The CDR3 loop reads CASSPALAEIETQYF. Here the CDR3 DNA reads TGTGCCAGCTCACCAGCACTAGCGGAGATAGAGACCCAGTACTTC. The chain combines TRBV18 with TRBJ2-5; 8 bases are shared with TRBD2. This CDR3 contains 15 residues. The trim removed 2 bases at V and 4 bases at J, leaving 6 bases unmatched. CDR1 is KGHSH, CDR2 LQKENI, per germline.

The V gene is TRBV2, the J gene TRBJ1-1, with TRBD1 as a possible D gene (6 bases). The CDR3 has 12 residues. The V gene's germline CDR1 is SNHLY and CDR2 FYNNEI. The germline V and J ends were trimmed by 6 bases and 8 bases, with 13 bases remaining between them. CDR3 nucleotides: TGTGCCAGCAGGGGGACCGGGACAGAAGCTTTCTTT. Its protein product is CASRGTGTEAFF.

Here the CDR3 reads CASSLNPASGEQFF. Written as DNA, the CDR3 is TGTGCCAGCAGCTTAAACCCGGCTAGCGGGGAGCAGTTCTTC. The chain has TRBV7-3 and TRBJ2-1, with 8 bases identical to TRBD2. The CDR3 is 14 amino acids. The germline V gene encodes CDR1 SGHTA and CDR2 FQGTGA. Trimming removed 1 base from V and 10 bases from J; junction bases left unmatched: 6. Variable domain in full (rest from reference TRBV7-3 and TRBJ2-1): GAGVSQTPSNKVTEKGKYVELRCDPISGHTALYWYRQSLGQGPEFLIYFQGTGAADDSGLPNDRFFAVRPEGSVSTLKIQRTERGDSAVYLCASSLNPASGEQFFGPGTRLTVL.

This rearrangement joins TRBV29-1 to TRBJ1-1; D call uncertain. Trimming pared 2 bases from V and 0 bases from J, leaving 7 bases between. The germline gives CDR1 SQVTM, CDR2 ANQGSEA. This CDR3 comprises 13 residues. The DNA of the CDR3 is TGCAGCGTTGAACGGGGTATGAACACTGAAGCTTTCTTT. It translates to CSVERGMNTEAFF.

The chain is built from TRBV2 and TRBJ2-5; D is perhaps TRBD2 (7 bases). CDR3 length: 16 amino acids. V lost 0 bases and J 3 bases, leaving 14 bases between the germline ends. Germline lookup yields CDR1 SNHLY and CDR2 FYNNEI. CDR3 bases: TGTGCCAGCAGTGAAGCCGAGGGGGGGGCCAAAGAGACCCAGTACTTC. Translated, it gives CASSEAEGGAKETQYF.

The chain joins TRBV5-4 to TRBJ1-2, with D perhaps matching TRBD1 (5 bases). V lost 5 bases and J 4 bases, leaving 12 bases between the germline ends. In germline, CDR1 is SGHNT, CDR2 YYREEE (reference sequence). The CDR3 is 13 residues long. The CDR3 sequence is CASRLGDGYGYTF. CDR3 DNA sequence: TGTGCCAGCAGACTAGGGGACGGCTATGGCTACACCTTC.

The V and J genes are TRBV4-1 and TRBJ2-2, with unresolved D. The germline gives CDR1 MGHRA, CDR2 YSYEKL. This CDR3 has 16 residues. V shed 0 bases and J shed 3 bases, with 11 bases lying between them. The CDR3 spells CASSQDRYGDTGELFF. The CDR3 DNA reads TGCGCCAGCAGCCAAGATCGGTACGGCGACACCGGGGAGCTGTTTTTT.

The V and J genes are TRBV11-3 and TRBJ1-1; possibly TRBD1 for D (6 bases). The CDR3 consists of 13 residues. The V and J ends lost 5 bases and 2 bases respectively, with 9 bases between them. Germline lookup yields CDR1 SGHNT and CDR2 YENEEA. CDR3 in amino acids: CASSPGTNTEAFF. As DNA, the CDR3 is TGTGCCAGCAGCCCCGGGACAAACACTGAAGCTTTCTTT.